What follows describes a single T cell receptor beta chain. Its antigen is undetermined. This entry is derived from a study of early T cells in non-severe SARS-CoV-2 infection. Study overall: The sequenced material was bulk RNA from unsorted whole blood, and its chains were unpaired. The study, taken as a whole, reports: Comparison of clonotypes with VDJdb favored anti-spike CD8 responses while missing private and CD4 specificities.

Each cDNA molecule carried a unique molecular identifier. TCRdb redid the calling of the 5' RACE reads with MiXCR, one entry per CDR3 protein. The data show 85,000 to 100,000 distinct CDR3 sequences, roughly 9.6% seen once. The sample consisted of whole blood, taken at baseline. The sequence was obtained from an adult who was a healthcare worker with PCR-confirmed SARS-CoV-2 infection or an uninfected control (not recorded which).

The CDR3 is CSARVEDTQYF. The CDR3, as DNA: TGCAGTGCTAGAGTAGAGGATACGCAGTATTTT. V usage is TRBV20-1 and J usage is TRBJ2-3, with unresolved D. Germline assignment: CDR1 DFQATT and CDR2 SNEGSKA (reference sequence). The CDR3 runs 11 residues. V was pared by 1 base and J by 6 bases, with 5 bases between.